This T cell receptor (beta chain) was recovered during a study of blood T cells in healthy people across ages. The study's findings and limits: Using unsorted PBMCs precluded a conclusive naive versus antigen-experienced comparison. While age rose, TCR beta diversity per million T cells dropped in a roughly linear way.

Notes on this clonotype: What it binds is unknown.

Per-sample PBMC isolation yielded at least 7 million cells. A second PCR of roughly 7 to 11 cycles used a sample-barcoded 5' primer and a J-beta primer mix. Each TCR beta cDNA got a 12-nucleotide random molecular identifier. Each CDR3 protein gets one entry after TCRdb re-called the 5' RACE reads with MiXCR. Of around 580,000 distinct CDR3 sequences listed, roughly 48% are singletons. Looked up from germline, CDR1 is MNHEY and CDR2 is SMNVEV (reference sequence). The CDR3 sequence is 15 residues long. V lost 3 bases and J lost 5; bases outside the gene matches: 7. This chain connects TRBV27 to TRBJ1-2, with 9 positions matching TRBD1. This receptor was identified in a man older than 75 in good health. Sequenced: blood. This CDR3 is CASSLRDREGYGYTF. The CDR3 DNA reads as TGTGCCAGCAGTTTGAGGGACAGGGAGGGGTATGGCTACACCTTC.